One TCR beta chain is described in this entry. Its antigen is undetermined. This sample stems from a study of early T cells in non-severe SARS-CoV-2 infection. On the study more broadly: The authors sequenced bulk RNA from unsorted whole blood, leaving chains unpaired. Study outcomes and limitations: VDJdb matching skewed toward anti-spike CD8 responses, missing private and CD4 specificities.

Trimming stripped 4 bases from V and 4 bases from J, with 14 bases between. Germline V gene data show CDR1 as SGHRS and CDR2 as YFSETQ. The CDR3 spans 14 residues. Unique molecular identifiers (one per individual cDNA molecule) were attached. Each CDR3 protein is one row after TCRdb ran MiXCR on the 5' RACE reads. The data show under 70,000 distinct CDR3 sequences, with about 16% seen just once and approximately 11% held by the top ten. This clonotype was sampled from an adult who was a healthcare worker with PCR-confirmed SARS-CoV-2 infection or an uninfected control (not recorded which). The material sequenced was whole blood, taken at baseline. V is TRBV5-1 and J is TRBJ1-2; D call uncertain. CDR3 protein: CASSPRGQGYGYTF. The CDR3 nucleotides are TGCGCCAGCAGCCCCCGAGGGCAAGGCTATGGCTACACCTTC. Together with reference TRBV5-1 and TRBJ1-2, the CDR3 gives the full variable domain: KAGVTQTPRYLIKTRGQQVTLSCSPISGHRSVSWYQQTPGQGLQFLFEYFSETQRNKGNFPGRFSGRQFSNSRSEMNVSTLELGDSALYLCASSPRGQGYGYTFGSGTRLTVV.